The clone carrying this TCR beta chain has just a few counts. V dropped 4 bases and J dropped 10; count of bases not matched to a gene: 11. The CDR3 is made up of 14 amino acids. The germline CDR1 and CDR2 sequences are SGDLS and YYNGEE. This specimen comes from a study of T cell changes during pregnancy in multiple sclerosis. Using immunoSEQ multiplex PCR, the repertoire was profiled, and TCRdb retains in-frame clones only, with some absent. The repertoire consists of under 80,000 clones, with over 80% occurring once and the leading ten covering around 2.3%. The material sequenced was peripheral blood, taken before pregnancy. The sequence was collected from a female donor with multiple sclerosis, enrolled in a pregnancy study. V gene TRBV9 combines with J gene TRBJ2-1, with 7 bases that match TRBD2. CDR3 region: CASSLRPGRDEQFF. Here the CDR3 DNA reads TGTGCCAGCAGCCTGAGACCGGGGAGGGACGAGCAGTTCTTC. Supplemented by reference TRBV9 and TRBJ2-1, the full variable domain reads DSGVTQTPKHLITATGQRVTLRCSPRSGDLSVYWYQQSLDQGLQFLIQYYNGEERAKGNILERFSAQQFPDLHSELNLSSLELGDSALYFCASSLRPGRDEQFFGPGTRLTVL.